This T cell receptor beta chain was sequenced during a study of blood T cell repertoires in COVID-19. Study at large: Samples taken during acute and convalescent COVID-19 were collected in the United States, Italy and Spain. PBMCs, B-cell-depleted T cells, or T cells provided the cDNA or gDNA that made up the material.

The J segment lost 8 bases and the V segment lost 6 bases, leaving 8 bases of the junction unmatched. Germline lookup yields CDR1 SQVTM and CDR2 ANQGSEA. This CDR3 has 12 residues. Authors' analysis steps: Reference gene primer amplification gave nucleated cell count estimates. The table came from immunoSEQ multiplex PCR; TCRdb's copy has only in-frame clones and leaves some out. That table furnishes V, J and clone size, whereas the DNA furnished D and trimming. The table records about 220,000 clones, 75% to 85% of them present only once. The sample consisted of peripheral blood. This chain connects TRBV29-1 to TRBJ1-1; 8 nucleotides line up with TRBD1. The clonotype comes from a human donor in a cohort sampled during active COVID-19. CDR3 residues: CSVSSDRAEAFF. CDR3 nucleotide sequence: TGCAGCGTCTCCTCGGACAGGGCCGAAGCTTTCTTT.